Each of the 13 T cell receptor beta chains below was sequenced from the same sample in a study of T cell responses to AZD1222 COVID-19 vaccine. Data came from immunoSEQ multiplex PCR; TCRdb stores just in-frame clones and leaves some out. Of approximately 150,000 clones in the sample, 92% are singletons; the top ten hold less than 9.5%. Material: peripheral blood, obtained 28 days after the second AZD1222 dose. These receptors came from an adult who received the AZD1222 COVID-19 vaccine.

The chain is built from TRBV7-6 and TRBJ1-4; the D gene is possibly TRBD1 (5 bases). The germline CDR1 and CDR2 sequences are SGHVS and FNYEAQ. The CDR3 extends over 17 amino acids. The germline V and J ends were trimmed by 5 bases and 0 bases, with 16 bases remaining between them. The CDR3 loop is CASSPNQGGATNEKLFF. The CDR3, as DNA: TGTGCCAGCAGCCCAAACCAGGGCGGGGCAACTAATGAAAAACTGTTTTTT. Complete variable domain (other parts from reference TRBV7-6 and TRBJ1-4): GAGVSQSPRYKVTKRGQDVALRCDPISGHVSLYWYRQALGQGPEFLTYFNYEAQQDKSGLPNDRFSAERPEGSISTLTIQRTEQRDSAMYRCASSPNQGGATNEKLFFGSGTQLSVL.

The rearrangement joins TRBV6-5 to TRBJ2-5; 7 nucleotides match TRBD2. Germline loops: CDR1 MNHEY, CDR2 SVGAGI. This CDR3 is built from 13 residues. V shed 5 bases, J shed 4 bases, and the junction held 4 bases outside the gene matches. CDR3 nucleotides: TGTGCCAGCAGTCCCCCGGGAGGAGAGACCCAGTACTTC. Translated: CASSPPGGETQYF.

CDR3 residues: CASSVSGRRDTQYF. The CDR3 coding sequence is TGTGCCAGCAGCGTTAGCGGGAGAAGAGATACGCAGTATTTT. The V and J genes are TRBV9 and TRBJ2-3; 9 nucleotides line up with TRBD2. Germline CDR1 reads SGDLS; CDR2 reads YYNGEE. V was pared by 2 bases and J by 5 bases, with 3 bases of the junction left unmatched. CDR3 length: 14 amino acids. Full variable domain (remainder filled in from reference TRBV9 and TRBJ2-3): DSGVTQTPKHLITATGQRVTLRCSPRSGDLSVYWYQQSLDQGLQFLIQYYNGEERAKGNILERFSAQQFPDLHSELNLSSLELGDSALYFCASSVSGRRDTQYFGPGTRLTVL.

The CDR3 DNA follows: TGCGCCAGCAGCCAAGATAGACAGGGGGGGAAGGATACGCAGTATTTT. It yields the protein CASSQDRQGGKDTQYF. The V gene is TRBV4-3, the J gene TRBJ2-3, with 9 nucleotides matching TRBD1. V was pared by 0 bases and J by 6 bases, with 7 bases of the junction left unmatched. This CDR3 is 16 amino acids long. Germline CDR1 is LGHNA and CDR2 is YSLEER.

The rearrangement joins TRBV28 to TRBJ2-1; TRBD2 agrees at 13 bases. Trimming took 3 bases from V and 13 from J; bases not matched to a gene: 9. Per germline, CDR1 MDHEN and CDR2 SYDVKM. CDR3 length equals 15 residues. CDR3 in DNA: TGTGCCAGCAGTTTCGGGACTAGCGGGAAAGTATATCAGTTCTTC. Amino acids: CASSFGTSGKVYQFF. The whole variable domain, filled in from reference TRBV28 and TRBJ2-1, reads DVKVTQSSRYLVKRTGEKVFLECVQDMDHENMFWYRQDPGLGLRLIYFSYDVKMKEKGDIPEGYSVSREKKERFSLILESASTNQTSMYLCASSFGTSGKVYQFFGPGTRLTVL.

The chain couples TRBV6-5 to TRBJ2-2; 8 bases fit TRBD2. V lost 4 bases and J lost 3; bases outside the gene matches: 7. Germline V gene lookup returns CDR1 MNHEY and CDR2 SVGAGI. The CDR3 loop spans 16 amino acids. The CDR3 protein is CASSSLAGGDTGELFF. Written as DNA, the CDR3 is TGTGCCAGCAGTTCCCTGGCGGGAGGCGACACCGGGGAGCTGTTTTTT.

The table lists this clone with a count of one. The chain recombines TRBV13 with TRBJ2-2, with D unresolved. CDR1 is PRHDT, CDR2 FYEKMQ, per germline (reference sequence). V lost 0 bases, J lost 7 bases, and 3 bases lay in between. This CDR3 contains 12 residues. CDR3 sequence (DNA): TGTGCCAGCAGCTTAGGCGTCGGGGAGCTGTTTTTT. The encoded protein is CASSLGVGELFF.

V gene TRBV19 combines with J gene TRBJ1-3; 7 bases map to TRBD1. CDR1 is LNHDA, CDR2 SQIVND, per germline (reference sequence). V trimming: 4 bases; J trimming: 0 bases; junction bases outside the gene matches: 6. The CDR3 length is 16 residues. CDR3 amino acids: CASSTRQGDSGNTIYF. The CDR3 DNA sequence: TGTGCCAGTAGTACTCGACAGGGCGACTCTGGAAACACCATATATTTT.

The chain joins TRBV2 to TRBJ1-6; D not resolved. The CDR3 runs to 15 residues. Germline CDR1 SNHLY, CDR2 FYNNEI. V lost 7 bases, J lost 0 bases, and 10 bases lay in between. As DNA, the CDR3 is TGTGCCAGCACCGGTAGTCGCTCCTATAATTCACCCCTCCACTTT. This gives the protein CASTGSRSYNSPLHF.

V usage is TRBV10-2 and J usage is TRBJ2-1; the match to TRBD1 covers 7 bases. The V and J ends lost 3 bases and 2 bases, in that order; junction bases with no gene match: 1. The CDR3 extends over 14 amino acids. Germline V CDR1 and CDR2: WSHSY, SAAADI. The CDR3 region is CASSEGTAYNEQFF. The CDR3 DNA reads TGCGCCAGCAGTGAAGGGACAGCCTACAATGAGCAGTTCTTC.

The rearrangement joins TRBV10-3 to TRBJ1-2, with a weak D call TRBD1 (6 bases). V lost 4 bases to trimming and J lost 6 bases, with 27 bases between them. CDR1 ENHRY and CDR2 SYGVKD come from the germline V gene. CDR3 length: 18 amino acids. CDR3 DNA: TGTGCCATCAGTGGATCTACAGGGTCGGGGGATGGGATAGATGGCTACACCTTC. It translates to CAISGSTGSGDGIDGYTF.

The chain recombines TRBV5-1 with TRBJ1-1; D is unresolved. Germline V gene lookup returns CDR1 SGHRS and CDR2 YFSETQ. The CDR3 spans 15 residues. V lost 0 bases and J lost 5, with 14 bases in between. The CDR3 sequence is CASSLGSLVRTEAFF. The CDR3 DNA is TGCGCCAGCAGCTTGGGCAGTTTAGTGAGAACTGAAGCTTTCTTT.

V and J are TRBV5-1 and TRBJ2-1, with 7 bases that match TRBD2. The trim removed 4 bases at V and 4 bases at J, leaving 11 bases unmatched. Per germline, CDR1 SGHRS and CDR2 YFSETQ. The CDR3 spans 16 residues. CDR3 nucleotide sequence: TGCGCCAGCAGCACCGCGGCTAGCGGCTTTTACAATGAGCAGTTCTTC. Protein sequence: CASSTAASGFYNEQFF.